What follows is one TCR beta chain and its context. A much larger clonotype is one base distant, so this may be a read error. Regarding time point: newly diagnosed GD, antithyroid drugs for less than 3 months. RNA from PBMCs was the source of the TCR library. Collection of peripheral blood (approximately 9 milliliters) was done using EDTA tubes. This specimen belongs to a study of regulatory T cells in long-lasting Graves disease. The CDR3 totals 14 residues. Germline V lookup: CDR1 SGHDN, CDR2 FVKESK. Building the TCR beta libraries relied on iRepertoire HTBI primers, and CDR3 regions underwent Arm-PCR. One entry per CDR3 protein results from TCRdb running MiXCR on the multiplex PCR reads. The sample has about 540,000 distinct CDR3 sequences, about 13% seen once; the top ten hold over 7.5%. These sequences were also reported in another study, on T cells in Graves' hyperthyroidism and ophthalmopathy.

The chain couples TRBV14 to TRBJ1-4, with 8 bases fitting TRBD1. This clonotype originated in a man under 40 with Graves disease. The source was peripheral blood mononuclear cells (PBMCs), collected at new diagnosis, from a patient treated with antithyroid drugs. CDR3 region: CASAARGRWEKLSF. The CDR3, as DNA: TGTGCCAGCGCTGCCAGGGGGCGCTGGGAAAAACTGTCTTTT.